This TCR beta chain derives from a study of OX40 agonist ivuxolimab in advanced cancers. Study details: Patients enrolled in dose escalation were diagnosed with hepatocellular carcinoma, melanoma, renal cell or head and neck cancer.

CDR3 length equals 14 residues. Germline CDR1 reads SGDLS; CDR2 reads YYNGEE. J lost 4 bases, V lost 3 bases, and 5 bases had no gene match. Here immunoSEQ multiplex PCR was the method, and the copy in TCRdb shows in-frame clones only, minus some. The sample has about 59,000 clones; 80% to 90% are singletons. The sequences come from CD4+ or CD8+ T cells sorted from blood, collected in a trial of the OX40 agonist ivuxolimab. The sequence was obtained from an adult with an advanced solid tumor such as melanoma, head and neck, liver or kidney cancer. The chain couples TRBV9 to TRBJ2-7, with 9 bases that match TRBD1. CDR3 nucleotides: TGTGCCAGCAGCGCAGGGACAGGGTTGTACGAGCAGTACTTC. It codes for CASSAGTGLYEQYF.